This is a list of T cell receptor beta chains from one sample in a study of control samples from healthy donors and cancer patients. Profiling relied on immunoSEQ multiplex PCR, and the TCRdb table lists in-frame clones only, not all of them. The repertoire holds some 89,000 clones, with around nine tenths as singletons. The sample taken for sequencing was blood. The receptor source for this set is a man aged 30-40 years in good health. Both conserved end residues are part of each CDR3. The D gene is left open where the match is weak. Size tells how often a clone was seen (once, few, many) or the class of an expanded clone, and some rows leave it out.

d_call: NA; clone_size: NA; v_call: TRBV9; cdr3_aa: CASSPLGSSTEAFF
d_call: TRBD1; clone_size: NA; v_call: TRBV28; cdr3_aa: CASSSRGTEAFF
d_call: NA; clone_size: NA; v_call: TRBV6-6; cdr3_aa: CASSSDPGGNTEAFF
d_call: NA; clone_size: once; v_call: TRBV30; cdr3_aa: CAWSVLGVQETQYF
d_call: NA; clone_size: NA; v_call: TRBV28; cdr3_aa: CASSLAGANYGYTF
d_call: TRBD2; clone_size: NA; v_call: TRBV9; cdr3_aa: CASSAHPSSGGGADTQYF
d_call: NA; clone_size: NA; v_call: TRBV6-4; cdr3_aa: CASSPEGQGYQPQHF
d_call: NA; clone_size: NA; v_call: TRBV24-1; cdr3_aa: CATSDLQANTDTQYF
d_call: TRBD2; clone_size: once; v_call: TRBV3-1/TRBV3-2; cdr3_aa: CASKGLGGGTDTQYF
d_call: NA; clone_size: once; v_call: TRBV12-3/TRBV12-4; cdr3_aa: CASRYTQETQYF
d_call: TRBD1; clone_size: NA; v_call: TRBV18; cdr3_aa: CASSPRDRGQGYTF
d_call: NA; clone_size: NA; v_call: TRBV7-2; cdr3_aa: CASSPDLVGGYTF
d_call: NA; clone_size: NA; v_call: TRBV19; cdr3_aa: CASSIPGNEQFF
d_call: NA; clone_size: NA; v_call: TRBV6-1; cdr3_aa: CASSERGGGTEKLFF
d_call: TRBD2; clone_size: NA; v_call: TRBV7-9; cdr3_aa: CASSSSGGGPDTQYF
d_call: NA; clone_size: NA; v_call: TRBV6-5; cdr3_aa: CASMPVGSYGYTF
d_call: NA; clone_size: NA; v_call: TRBV27; cdr3_aa: CASSLGLGNQPQHF
d_call: TRBD1; clone_size: NA; v_call: TRBV24-1; cdr3_aa: CATSDRGTGYTF
d_call: NA; clone_size: NA; v_call: TRBV7-9; cdr3_aa: CASRYGGRGTDTQYF
d_call: NA; clone_size: NA; v_call: TRBV19; cdr3_aa: CASRARMNQPQHF
d_call: NA; clone_size: NA; v_call: TRBV10-3; cdr3_aa: CAIKEGGASNQPQHF
d_call: NA; clone_size: NA; v_call: TRBV12-3/TRBV12-4; cdr3_aa: CASSYANTGELFF
d_call: NA; clone_size: few; v_call: TRBV6-5; cdr3_aa: CASSYSAGRGKEAFF
d_call: NA; clone_size: NA; v_call: TRBV6-5; cdr3_aa: CASATDPLSEAFF
d_call: NA; clone_size: NA; v_call: TRBV20-1; cdr3_aa: CSAPRNTEAFF
d_call: NA; clone_size: NA; v_call: TRBV7-6; cdr3_aa: CASSLTTGTKDGYTF
d_call: TRBD2; clone_size: NA; v_call: TRBV5-1; cdr3_aa: CASSFGAGVITDTQYF
d_call: NA; clone_size: few; v_call: TRBV24-1; cdr3_aa: CATSGYSEPYGYTF
d_call: NA; clone_size: NA; v_call: TRBV27; cdr3_aa: CASRDLSRYYEQYF
d_call: NA; clone_size: once; v_call: TRBV5-1; cdr3_aa: CASSPSGSGETQYF
d_call: NA; clone_size: NA; v_call: TRBV19; cdr3_aa: CASKIGPMGNQPQHF
d_call: NA; clone_size: NA; v_call: TRBV4-1; cdr3_aa: CASSQEFRSTEAFF
d_call: NA; clone_size: NA; v_call: TRBV7-2; cdr3_aa: CASSLAGSGELFF
d_call: NA; clone_size: NA; v_call: TRBV5-1; cdr3_aa: CASWDASSGNTIYF
d_call: NA; clone_size: NA; v_call: TRBV7-9; cdr3_aa: CASSLGHSSGNTIYF
d_call: NA; clone_size: NA; v_call: TRBV10-1; cdr3_aa: CASSGERVEKLFF
d_call: NA; clone_size: NA; v_call: TRBV15; cdr3_aa: CATSNPWTVSSTEAFF
d_call: NA; clone_size: NA; v_call: TRBV12-3/TRBV12-4; cdr3_aa: CASSPTANYGYTF
d_call: NA; clone_size: once; v_call: TRBV19; cdr3_aa: CASSIGVNTEAFF
d_call: NA; clone_size: NA; v_call: TRBV3-1/TRBV3-2; cdr3_aa: CASTRGGSTDTQYF
d_call: TRBD1; clone_size: NA; v_call: TRBV19; cdr3_aa: CASSIPGQGVRAFF
d_call: NA; clone_size: NA; v_call: TRBV27; cdr3_aa: CASSLSGIGGYTF
d_call: NA; clone_size: once; v_call: TRBV5-1; cdr3_aa: CASSLVSRNYGYTF
d_call: TRBD2; clone_size: NA; v_call: TRBV7-2; cdr3_aa: CASSLGWGGVDTQYF
d_call: TRBD2; clone_size: NA; v_call: TRBV24-1; cdr3_aa: CATSDLETSGGTDTQYF
d_call: NA; clone_size: NA; v_call: TRBV10-1; cdr3_aa: CASSLDSRNTEAFF
d_call: NA; clone_size: NA; v_call: TRBV5-1; cdr3_aa: CASSLLPSTDTQYF
d_call: NA; clone_size: NA; v_call: TRBV19; cdr3_aa: CASSIGGLHQETQYF
d_call: NA; clone_size: NA; v_call: TRBV19; cdr3_aa: CASSIGPVGETQYF
d_call: NA; clone_size: NA; v_call: TRBV3-1/TRBV3-2; cdr3_aa: CASSLSATNEKLFF
d_call: TRBD2; clone_size: NA; v_call: TRBV5-4; cdr3_aa: CASSLRAAGGRDEQFF
d_call: NA; clone_size: NA; v_call: TRBV2; cdr3_aa: CASNPGLTEAFF
d_call: NA; clone_size: NA; v_call: TRBV7-2; cdr3_aa: CASSLGGAGLYNEQFF